This TCR beta chain originates from a study of a mutant IDH1 vaccine in newly diagnosed glioma. CDR1 and CDR2 (germline): MNHNS, SASEGT. The CDR3 runs 14 residues. Trimming took 7 bases from V and 8 from J, leaving 18 bases between them. Only a few counts were recorded for this clone. Antigen specificity is unknown. This sample's time point: week 5, during vaccination. Every vaccine dose comprised 300 ug of mutant IDH1 20-mer peptide plus topical imiquimod. Sequenced by immunoSEQ multiplex PCR; TCRdb stores in-frame clones only, minus some. The data hold roughly 42,000 clones, with roughly 88% observed a single time.

The sequenced sample was PBMCs, obtained from a glioma patient whose treatment included an IDH1 peptide vaccine. The chain couples TRBV6-1 to TRBJ2-1, with D maybe TRBD2 (5 bases). The sequence came from a man aged 35-49 years with glioma. CDR3 sequence (DNA): TGTGCCAGCACCTCCCCCAGCTCCGGGGATGAGCAGTTCTTC. Its protein is CASTSPSSGDEQFF.